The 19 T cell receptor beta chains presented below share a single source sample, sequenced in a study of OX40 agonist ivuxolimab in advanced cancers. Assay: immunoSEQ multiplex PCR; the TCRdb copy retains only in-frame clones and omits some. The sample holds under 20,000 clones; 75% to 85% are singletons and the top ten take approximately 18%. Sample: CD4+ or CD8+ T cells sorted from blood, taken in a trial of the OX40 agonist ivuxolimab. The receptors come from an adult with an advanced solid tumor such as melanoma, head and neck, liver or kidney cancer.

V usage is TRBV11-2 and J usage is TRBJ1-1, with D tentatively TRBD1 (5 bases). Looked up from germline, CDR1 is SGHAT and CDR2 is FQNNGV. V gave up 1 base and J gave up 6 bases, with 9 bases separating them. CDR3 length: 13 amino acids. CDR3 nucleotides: TGTGCCAGCAGCTTAGCCAGGGAGCCTGAAGCTTTCTTT. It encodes CASSLAREPEAFF. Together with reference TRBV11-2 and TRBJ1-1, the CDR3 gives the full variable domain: EAGVAQSPRYKIIEKRQSVAFWCNPISGHATLYWYQQILGQGPKLLIQFQNNGVVDDSQLPKDRFSAERLKGVDSTLKIQPAKLEDSAVYLCASSLAREPEAFFGQGTRLTVV.

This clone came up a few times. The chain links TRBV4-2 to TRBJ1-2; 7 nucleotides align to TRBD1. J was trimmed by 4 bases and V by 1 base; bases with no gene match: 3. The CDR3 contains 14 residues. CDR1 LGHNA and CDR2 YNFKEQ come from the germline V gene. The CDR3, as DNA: TGTGCCAGCAGCCAAGCGACAGGGAGCTATGGCTACACCTTC. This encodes CASSQATGSYGYTF.

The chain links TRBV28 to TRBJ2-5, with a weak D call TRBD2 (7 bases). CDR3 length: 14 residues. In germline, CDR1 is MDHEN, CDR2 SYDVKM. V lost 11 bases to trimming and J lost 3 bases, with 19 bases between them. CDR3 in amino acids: CAVSGAGAEETQYF. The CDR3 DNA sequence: TGTGCCGTATCAGGGGCGGGGGCTGAAGAGACCCAGTACTTC.

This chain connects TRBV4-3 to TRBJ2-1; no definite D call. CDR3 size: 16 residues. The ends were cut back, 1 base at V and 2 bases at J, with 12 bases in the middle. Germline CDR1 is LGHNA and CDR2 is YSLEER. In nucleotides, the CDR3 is TGCGCCAGCAGCCAAGGATTTGCGGAACCCTACAATGAGCAGTTCTTC. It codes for CASSQGFAEPYNEQFF.

In DNA, the CDR3 is TGTGCCAGTTCCCCGCCGTCCTACGAGCAGTACTTC. Translation gives CASSPPSYEQYF. V and J are TRBV7-2 and TRBJ2-7; D is undetermined. Trimming removed 9 bases from V and 1 base from J, with 10 bases in between. The CDR3 consists of 12 residues. In germline, CDR1 is SGHTA, CDR2 FQGNSA.

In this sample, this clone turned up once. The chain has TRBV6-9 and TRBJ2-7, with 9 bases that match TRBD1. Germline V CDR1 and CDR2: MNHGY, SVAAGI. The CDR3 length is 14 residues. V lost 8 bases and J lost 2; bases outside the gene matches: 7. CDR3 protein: CASRPGQGTYEQYF. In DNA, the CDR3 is TGTGCCAGCCGGCCGGGACAGGGAACCTACGAGCAGTACTTC.

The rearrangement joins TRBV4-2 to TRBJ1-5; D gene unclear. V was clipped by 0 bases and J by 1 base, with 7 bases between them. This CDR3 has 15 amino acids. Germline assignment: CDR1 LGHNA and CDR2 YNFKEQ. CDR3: CASSQDEGSNQPQHF. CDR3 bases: TGTGCCAGCAGCCAAGATGAGGGCAGCAATCAGCCCCAGCATTTT.

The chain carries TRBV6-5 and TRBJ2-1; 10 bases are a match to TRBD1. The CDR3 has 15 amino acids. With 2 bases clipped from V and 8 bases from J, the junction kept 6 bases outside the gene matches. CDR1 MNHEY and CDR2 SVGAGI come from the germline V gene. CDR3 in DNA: TGTGCCAGCAGTTACGGGGGACAGGGGAGCGATGAGCAGTTCTTC. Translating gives CASSYGGQGSDEQFF.

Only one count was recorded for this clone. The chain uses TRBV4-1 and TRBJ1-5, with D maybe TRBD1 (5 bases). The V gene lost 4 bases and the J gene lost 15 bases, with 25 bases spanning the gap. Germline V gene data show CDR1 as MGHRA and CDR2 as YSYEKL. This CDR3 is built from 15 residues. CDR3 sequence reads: CASSRETRGPVARHF. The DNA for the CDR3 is TGCGCCAGCAGCCGAGAGACGCGGGGCCCGGTGGCCCGGCATTTT.

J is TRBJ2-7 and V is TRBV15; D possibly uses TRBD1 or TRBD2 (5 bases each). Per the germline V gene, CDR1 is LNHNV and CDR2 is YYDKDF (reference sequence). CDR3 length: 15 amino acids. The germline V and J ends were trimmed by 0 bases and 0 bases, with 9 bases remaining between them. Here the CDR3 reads CATSRDRGVSYEQYF. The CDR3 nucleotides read TGTGCCACCAGCAGAGATCGGGGCGTCTCCTACGAGCAGTACTTC.

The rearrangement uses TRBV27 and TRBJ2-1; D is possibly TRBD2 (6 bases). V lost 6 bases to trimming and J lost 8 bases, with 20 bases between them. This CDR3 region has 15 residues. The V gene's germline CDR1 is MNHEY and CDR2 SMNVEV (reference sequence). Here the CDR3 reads CASRRAGLGGYEQFF. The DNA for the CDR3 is TGTGCCAGCAGACGAGCCGGACTTGGGGGGTATGAGCAGTTCTTC.

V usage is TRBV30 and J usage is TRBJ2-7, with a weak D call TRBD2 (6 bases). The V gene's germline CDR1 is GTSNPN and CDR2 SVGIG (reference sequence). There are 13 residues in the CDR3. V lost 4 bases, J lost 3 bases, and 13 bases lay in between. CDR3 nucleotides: TGTGCCTGGAATCAGGGACTGAACTACGAGCAGTACTTC. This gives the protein CAWNQGLNYEQYF.

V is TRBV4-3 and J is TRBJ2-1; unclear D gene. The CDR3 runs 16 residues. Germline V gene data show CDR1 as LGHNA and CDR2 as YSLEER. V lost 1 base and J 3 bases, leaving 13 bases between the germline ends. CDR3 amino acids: CASSQVGSSLYNEQFF. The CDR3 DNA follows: TGCGCCAGCAGCCAAGTCGGTAGCAGTCTCTACAATGAGCAGTTCTTC.

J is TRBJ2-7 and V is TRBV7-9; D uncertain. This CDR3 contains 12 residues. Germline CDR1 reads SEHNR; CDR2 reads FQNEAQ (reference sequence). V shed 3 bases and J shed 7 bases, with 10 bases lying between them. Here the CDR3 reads CASSLSVGEQYF. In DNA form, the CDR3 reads TGTGCCAGCAGCTTGTCGGTAGGAGAGCAGTACTTC.

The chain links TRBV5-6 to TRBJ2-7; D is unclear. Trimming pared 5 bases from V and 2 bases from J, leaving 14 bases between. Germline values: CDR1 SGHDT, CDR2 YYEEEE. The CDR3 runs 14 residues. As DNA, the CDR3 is TGTGCCAGCAGTATTGACCGGGCAACCTACGAGCAGTACTTC. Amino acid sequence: CASSIDRATYEQYF.

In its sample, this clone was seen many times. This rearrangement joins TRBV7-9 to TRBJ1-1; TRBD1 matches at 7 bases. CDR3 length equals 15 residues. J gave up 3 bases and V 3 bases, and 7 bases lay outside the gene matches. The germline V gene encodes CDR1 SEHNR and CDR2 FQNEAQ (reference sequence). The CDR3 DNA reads TGTGCCAGCAGCTTGCTACAGGGGAGATACACTGAAGCTTTCTTT. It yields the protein CASSLLQGRYTEAFF.

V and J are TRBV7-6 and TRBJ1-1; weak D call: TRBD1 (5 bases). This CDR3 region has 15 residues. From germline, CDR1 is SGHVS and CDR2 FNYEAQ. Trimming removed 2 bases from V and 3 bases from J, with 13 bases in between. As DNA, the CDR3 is TGTGCCAGCAGCTTAAGCCCCGGGGGACACACTGAAGCTTTCTTT. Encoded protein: CASSLSPGGHTEAFF.

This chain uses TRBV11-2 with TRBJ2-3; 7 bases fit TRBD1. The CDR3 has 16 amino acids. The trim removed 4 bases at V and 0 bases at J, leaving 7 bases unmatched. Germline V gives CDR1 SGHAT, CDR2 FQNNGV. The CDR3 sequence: CASSWGQMTSTDTQYF. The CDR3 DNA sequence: TGTGCCAGCAGCTGGGGACAGATGACTAGCACAGATACGCAGTATTTT.

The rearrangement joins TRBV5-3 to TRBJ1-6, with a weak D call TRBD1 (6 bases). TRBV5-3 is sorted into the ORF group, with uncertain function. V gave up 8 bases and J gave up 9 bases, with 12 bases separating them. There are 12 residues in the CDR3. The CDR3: CASSLQGSPLHF. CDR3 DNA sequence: TGTGCCAGCAGCCTACAGGGTTCACCCCTCCACTTT.